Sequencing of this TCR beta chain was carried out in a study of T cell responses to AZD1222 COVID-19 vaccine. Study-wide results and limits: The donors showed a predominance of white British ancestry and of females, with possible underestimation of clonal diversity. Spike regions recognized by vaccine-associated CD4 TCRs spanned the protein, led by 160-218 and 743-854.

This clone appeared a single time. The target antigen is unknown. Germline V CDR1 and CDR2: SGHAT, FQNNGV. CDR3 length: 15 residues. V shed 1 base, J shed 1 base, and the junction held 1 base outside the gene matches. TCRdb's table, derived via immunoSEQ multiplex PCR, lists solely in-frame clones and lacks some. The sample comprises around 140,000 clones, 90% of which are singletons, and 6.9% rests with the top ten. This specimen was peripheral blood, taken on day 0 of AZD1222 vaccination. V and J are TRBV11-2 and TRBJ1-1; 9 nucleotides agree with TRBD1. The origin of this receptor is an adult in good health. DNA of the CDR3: TGTGCCAGCAGCTTAGTGGGACAGGGGAACACTGAAGCTTTCTTT. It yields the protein CASSLVGQGNTEAFF.